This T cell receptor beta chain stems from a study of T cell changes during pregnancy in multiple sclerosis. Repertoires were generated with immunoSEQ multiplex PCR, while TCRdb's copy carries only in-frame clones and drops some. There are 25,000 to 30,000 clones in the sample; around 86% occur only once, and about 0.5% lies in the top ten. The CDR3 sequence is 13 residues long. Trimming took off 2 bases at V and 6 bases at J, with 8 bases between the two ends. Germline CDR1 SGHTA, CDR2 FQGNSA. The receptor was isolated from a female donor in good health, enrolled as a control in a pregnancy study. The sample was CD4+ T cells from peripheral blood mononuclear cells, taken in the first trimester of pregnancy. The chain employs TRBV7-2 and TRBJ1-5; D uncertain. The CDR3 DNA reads TGTGCCAGCAGCTTATCGGGGTTTCAGCCCCAGCATTTT. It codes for CASSLSGFQPQHF.